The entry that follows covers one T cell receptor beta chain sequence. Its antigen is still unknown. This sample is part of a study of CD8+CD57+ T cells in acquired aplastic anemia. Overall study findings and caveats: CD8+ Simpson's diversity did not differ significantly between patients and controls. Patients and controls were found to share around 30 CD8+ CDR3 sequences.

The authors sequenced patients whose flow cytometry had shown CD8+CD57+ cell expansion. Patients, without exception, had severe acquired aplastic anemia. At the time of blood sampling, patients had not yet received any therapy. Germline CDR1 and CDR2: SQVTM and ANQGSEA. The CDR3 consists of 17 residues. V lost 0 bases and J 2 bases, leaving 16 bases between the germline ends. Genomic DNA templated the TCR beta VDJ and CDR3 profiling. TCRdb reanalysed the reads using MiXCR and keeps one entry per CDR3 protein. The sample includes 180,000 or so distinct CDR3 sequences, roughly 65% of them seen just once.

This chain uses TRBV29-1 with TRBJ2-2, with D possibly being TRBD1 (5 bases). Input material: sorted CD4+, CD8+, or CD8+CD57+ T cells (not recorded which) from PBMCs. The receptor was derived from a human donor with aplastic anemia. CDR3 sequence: CSVEDTRVGQNTGELFF. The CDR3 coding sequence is TGCAGCGTTGAAGACACTCGGGTAGGACAAAACACCGGGGAGCTGTTTTTT.